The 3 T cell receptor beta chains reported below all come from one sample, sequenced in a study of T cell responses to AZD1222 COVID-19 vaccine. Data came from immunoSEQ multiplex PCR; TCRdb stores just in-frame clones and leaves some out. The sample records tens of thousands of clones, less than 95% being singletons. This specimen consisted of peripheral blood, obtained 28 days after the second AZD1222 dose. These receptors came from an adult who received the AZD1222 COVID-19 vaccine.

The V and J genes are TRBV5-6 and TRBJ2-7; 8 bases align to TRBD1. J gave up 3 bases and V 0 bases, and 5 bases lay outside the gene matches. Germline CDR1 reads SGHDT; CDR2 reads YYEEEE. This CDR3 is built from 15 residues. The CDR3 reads CASSLGQGAYYEQYF. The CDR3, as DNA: TGTGCCAGCAGCTTGGGTCAGGGGGCCTACTACGAGCAGTACTTC. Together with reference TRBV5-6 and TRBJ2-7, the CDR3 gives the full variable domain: DAGVTQSPTHLIKTRGQQVTLRCSPKSGHDTVSWYQQALGQGPQFIFQYYEEEERQRGNFPDRFSGHQFPNYSSELNVNALLLGDSALYLCASSLGQGAYYEQYFGPGTRLTVT.

CDR3: CASSFGGGSYEQYF. The DNA of the CDR3 is TGTGCCAGCAGCTTTGGTGGCGGGAGCTACGAGCAGTACTTC. The gene calls are TRBV11-2 and TRBJ2-7, with TRBD2 matching 7 bases. V lost 3 bases and J lost 3; bases outside the gene matches: 5. Germline lookup yields CDR1 SGHAT and CDR2 FQNNGV. The CDR3 spans 14 residues.

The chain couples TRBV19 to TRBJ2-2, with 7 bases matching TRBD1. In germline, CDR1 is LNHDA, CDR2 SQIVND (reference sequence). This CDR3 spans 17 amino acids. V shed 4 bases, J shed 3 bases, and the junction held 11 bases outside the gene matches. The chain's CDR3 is CASSSPTRQGHTGELFF. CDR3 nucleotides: TGTGCCAGTAGTAGCCCCACCCGACAGGGCCACACCGGGGAGCTGTTTTTT.